This section outlines one T cell receptor (beta chain) sequence together with its context. Its cognate antigen is unknown. This same CDR3 is encoded by further DNA sequences in the sample. These data come from a study of beta chain features in type 1 diabetes. Study-wide points: Shorter TCRB CDR3s, moderately but significantly so, marked every one of the four CD4+ subsets in Type 1 diabetes patients.

The sequenced template was cDNA made from the entire isolated RNA. Using immunoSEQ multiplex PCR, the repertoire was profiled, and TCRdb retains in-frame clones only, with some absent. The sample lists 70,000 to 95,000 clones; 30% to 35% were seen once. There are 14 residues in the CDR3. Germline CDR1 and CDR2: SGHRS and YFSETQ. V lost 0 bases to trimming and J lost 6 bases; unmatched junction nucleotides: 0. Sequenced material: stem cell memory CD4+ T cells from blood. The clonotype was recovered from a woman younger than 30 in good health. The chain employs TRBV5-1 and TRBJ1-4; 9 nucleotides agree with TRBD1. The CDR3 region has the DNA TGCGCCAGCAGCTTGGGGACAGGGGATGAAAAACTGTTTTTT. Translation gives CASSLGTGDEKLFF. The full variable domain, with the rest looked up from reference TRBV5-1 and TRBJ1-4, is KAGVTQTPRYLIKTRGQQVTLSCSPISGHRSVSWYQQTPGQGLQFLFEYFSETQRNKGNFPGRFSGRQFSNSRSEMNVSTLELGDSALYLCASSLGTGDEKLFFGSGTQLSVL.